The 10 T cell receptor beta chains below all came from one sample that was sequenced in a study of T cell responses to AZD1222 COVID-19 vaccine. Repertoires were generated with immunoSEQ multiplex PCR, while TCRdb's copy carries only in-frame clones and drops some. The table shows some 200,000 clones, with over 85% occurring only once. Sequenced here: peripheral blood, sampled 28 days after the second dose of the MenACWY control vaccine. These receptors came from an adult who received the MenACWY meningococcal vaccine as a control.

This sequence joins TRBV6-5 and TRBJ2-7; TRBD2 aligns across 11 bases. The V segment lost 6 bases and the J segment 7 bases; nucleotides outside the gene matches: 5. The germline V gene has CDR1 MNHEY and CDR2 SVGAGI. The CDR3 length is 13 residues. The chain's CDR3 is CASRLAGVGEQYF. The DNA for the CDR3 is TGTGCCAGCAGACTAGCGGGAGTAGGGGAGCAGTACTTC.

J is TRBJ1-1 and V is TRBV27; D not resolved. The CDR3 extends over 13 amino acids. CDR1 and CDR2 (germline): MNHEY, SMNVEV (reference sequence). Trimming removed 7 bases from V and 1 base from J, with 10 bases in between. CDR3 protein: CASTLGGNTEAFF. CDR3 DNA sequence: TGTGCCAGCACCTTAGGCGGGAACACTGAAGCTTTCTTT.

V is TRBV3-1 (or the pseudogene TRBV3-2) and J is TRBJ2-7, with 10 bases lining up with TRBD2. CDR3 length: 18 amino acids. With 0 bases clipped from V and 3 bases from J, the junction kept 11 bases outside the gene matches. In germline, CDR1 is LGHDT, CDR2 YNNKEL (reference sequence). The CDR3 loop reads CASSQEGRLAGVHYEQYF. In DNA, the CDR3 is TGTGCCAGCAGCCAAGAGGGTAGGCTAGCGGGAGTTCACTACGAGCAGTACTTC.

The chain employs TRBV29-1 and TRBJ1-4; no definite D call. Germline-derived CDR1 and CDR2 are SQVTM and ANQGSEA. CDR3 length: 13 residues. The V end lost 4 bases, the J end lost 3 bases, and 9 bases lay between the germline ends. CDR3 sequence: CSVAEMANEKLFF. CDR3 sequence (DNA): TGCAGCGTTGCGGAGATGGCTAATGAAAAACTGTTTTTT.

The chain couples TRBV12-2 to TRBJ1-2. TRBV12-2 has pseudogene status. The length of the CDR3 is 15 residues. CDR3: CASRLAGESLYGYTF. The CDR3 DNA sequence: TGTGCAAGTCGCTTAGCGGGAGAGTCCCTCTATGGCTACACCTTC.

This chain joins TRBV11-3 and TRBJ2-5, with TRBD2 matching 8 bases. This CDR3 has 18 amino acids. V trimming: 5 bases; J trimming: 4 bases; junction bases outside the gene matches: 18. Germline V gene lookup returns CDR1 SGHNT and CDR2 YENEEA. CDR3 region: CASSQSKLAVRAGETQYF. The CDR3 DNA follows: TGTGCCAGCAGCCAATCAAAACTAGCGGTGAGGGCCGGAGAGACCCAGTACTTC.

V gene TRBV6-5 combines with J gene TRBJ2-5; D call uncertain. CDR1 and CDR2 from the germline V gene are MNHEY and SVGAGI. The V gene lost 5 bases and the J gene lost 5 bases, with 9 bases spanning the gap. This CDR3 region has 12 residues. The CDR3 loop reads CASSRVDETQYF. CDR3 sequence (DNA): TGTGCCAGCAGTCGGGTTGATGAGACCCAGTACTTC.

V usage is TRBV27 and J usage is TRBJ2-1; 12 bases align to TRBD1. The CDR3 extends over 18 amino acids. Unmatched junction bases numbered 18, after V lost 6 bases and J lost 9 bases. Per germline, CDR1 MNHEY and CDR2 SMNVEV (reference sequence). This CDR3 reads CASSWGTGGGILRTEQFF. CDR3 coding DNA: TGTGCCAGCAGCTGGGGGACAGGGGGCGGGATTCTTAGGACTGAGCAGTTCTTC.

DNA of the CDR3: TGTGCCTGGACCGTACCGGCAGGCCCTCCCTACGAGCAGTACTTC. Translated: CAWTVPAGPPYEQYF. The chain recombines TRBV30 with TRBJ2-7; D gene ambiguous. Germline V gene sequence: CDR1 GTSNPN, CDR2 SVGIG (reference sequence). This CDR3 has 15 residues. The V end lost 4 bases, the J end lost 2 bases, and 18 bases lay between the germline ends.

This clone was seen just once. The J gene is TRBJ1-5, the V gene TRBV11-3; D not resolved. V was shortened by 0 bases and J by 3 bases, with 3 bases between the two germline ends. The CDR3 spans 13 residues. Germline V gene lookup returns CDR1 SGHNT and CDR2 YENEEA. CDR3 in amino acids: CASSLDDNQPQHF. The CDR3 DNA reads as TGTGCCAGCAGCTTAGATGACAATCAGCCCCAGCATTTT.